This T cell receptor (beta chain) was recorded in a study of blood T cell repertoires in COVID-19 (dated by TCRdb to the early 2020s). About the study as a whole: Collaborator samples came from the United States, Italy and Spain and covered acute and convalescent phases of COVID-19. Deeply sampled blood TCRbeta repertoires from subjects exposed to, actively infected with, or recovered from COVID-19 were included in the dataset. The repertoires were released in a freely available public database intended as a resource for research on the immune response to SARS-CoV-2. Where available, HLA class I and class II types were taken from metadata supplied by the sample provider and were not determined by assay-based typing. Sample metadata almost always included a de-identified subject ID, COVID-19 status, age in years and sex. The samples were drawn from the first 160 participants of the ongoing ImmuneRACE study and from 950 to 1,500 subjects provided by 6 global collaborators. The material from the prospective study consisted of cDNA or gDNA derived from T cells, B-cell-depleted T cells, or PBMCs. General study outcomes and caveats: The quantity of clinical and demographic metadata differed by source and by participant and was supplied without curation.

About this clone itself: It lacks a known antigen. One base away there is no much larger clone; base qualities are not given.

The immunoSEQ Assay, a bias-controlled multiplex PCR, was used to amplify TCRbeta CDR3 regions from genomic DNA. The study's own analysis went as follows. The number of nucleated cells in each sample was estimated from the amplification of reference gene primers within the assay. To quantify the absolute abundance of each unique TCRbeta CDR3 rearrangement, sequence reads were collapsed and filtered. Productive Simpson clonality was computed per sample as the square root of Simpson's diversity index over productive rearrangements. Entries here come from immuneACCESS through TCRdb and include only in-frame sequences with V and J called. Some clones fail to appear in such tables; in the studies checked, an unresolved V gene covers under half of the shortfall, and the cause of the remainder is unknown. The V and J calls and clone size come from that table; D and trimming were worked out from the DNA. For this sample the table gives 200,000 or so clones, of which roughly nine tenths were detected only once. The top ten clones comprise 2.1% of the sample.

Whole blood was collected in K2EDTA tubes by collaborating institutions according to the institutions' own protocols. Collaborator samples were shipped for TCRbeta analysis as frozen whole blood, isolated PBMCs, or DNA extracted from either sample type. The CDR3 measures 15 amino acids from cysteine to phenylalanine. This entry keeps only the CDR3 DNA: 45 bases, framed from base 1. CDR1 is given as LGHDT and CDR2 as YNNKEL, both from the germline V gene (reference sequence). Trimming takes 4 bases from V and 7 bases from J, and the germline ends sit 14 bases apart. The sequence came from a man between 65 and 85 years old with active or convalescent COVID-19. The sequenced sample was peripheral blood. The chain is assembled from TRBV3-1 (or the pseudogene TRBV3-2) and TRBJ1-6; TRBD1 might be the D gene, on 6 matching bases. This receptor has the CDR3 CASSLTWQGNSPLHF. Here is the DNA: TGTGCCAGCAGCCTGACGTGGCAGGGGAATTCACCCCTCCACTTT.